The entry below describes one T cell receptor beta chain. The sample is drawn from a study of blood T cell repertoires in COVID-19. The CDR3 consists of 15 residues. J was trimmed by 1 base and V by 1 base; bases with no gene match: 2. The germline V gene has CDR1 KGHSH and CDR2 LQKENI. As processed by the authors: Quantification of nucleated cells was approximated via reference gene primer amplification. Generated by immunoSEQ multiplex PCR, the TCRdb table keeps only in-frame clones and is missing some. V and J calls and clone size are copied from that table; D and trimming were computed from the DNA. Altogether about 290,000 clones are present, around 85% being singletons, with the ten largest covering around 4.5%.

The receptor comes from a woman between 45 and 65 years old with active or convalescent COVID-19. The sequenced sample consisted of peripheral blood. The V and J genes are TRBV18 and TRBJ2-3, with 7 bases fitting TRBD2. The CDR3 sequence is CASSPLAGGTDTQYF. CDR3 nucleotides: TGTGCCAGCTCACCACTTGCGGGAGGCACAGATACGCAGTATTTT.